The TCR beta chain described here comes from a study of shared clonotypes between healthy human individuals. Background on the study: CD4 naive cells filled three plates per donor, CD4 memory three, CD8 naive two and CD8 memory one. Whole-study findings and limits: Blood alone was sampled, and tissue repertoires likely differ. A small donor pool kept down the genetic and exposure-history diversity that was represented.

Germline V gives CDR1 SGHRS, CDR2 YFSETQ. CDR3 length: 16 residues. Trimming at V came to 4 bases and at J to 4 bases, leaving 6 bases not matched to a gene. Data came from immunoSEQ multiplex PCR; TCRdb stores just in-frame clones and leaves some out. The data contain a few million clones, 85% to 95% of them seen just once; the ten biggest clones take up roughly 0.14%. With respect to this clone: The antigen is undetermined. Other nucleotide sequences in the sample specify the same CDR3.

This chain uses TRBV5-1 with TRBJ2-5; 14 nucleotides agree with TRBD2. This TCR was sampled from a man younger than 35 in good health. Sequences were obtained from naive CD4+ T cells sorted from blood. Subset denoted: CD45RA+ positively selected. The DNA for the CDR3 is TGCGCCAGCAGCCGCGGACTAGCGGGAGGTGGAGAGACCCAGTACTTC. As protein: CASSRGLAGGGETQYF.